The next 30 T cell receptor beta chains were all read from a single sample in a study of cytomegalovirus exposure and HLA in healthy donors. PCR involved 60 Vbeta and 13 Jbeta primers. Produced via immunoSEQ multiplex PCR; TCRdb's table is partial and in-frame only. The repertoire holds roughly 200,000 clones, with approximately 79% as singletons. Sequencing used PBMCs. Receptors originate from a man in his fifties in good health and CMV-seronegative.

V and J are TRBV30 and TRBJ2-3; 11 positions agree with TRBD2. Per the germline V gene, CDR1 is GTSNPN and CDR2 is SVGIG (reference sequence). V trimming: 2 bases; J trimming: 0 bases; junction bases outside the gene matches: 10. This CDR3 is 18 amino acids long. CDR3: CAWSKLAGGPASTDTQYF. The CDR3 DNA reads as TGTGCCTGGAGTAAGCTAGCGGGAGGTCCTGCTAGCACAGATACGCAGTATTTT.

V is TRBV6-6 and J is TRBJ2-2; TRBD2 might be the D (6 bases). Germline lookup yields CDR1 MNHNY and CDR2 SVGAGI (reference sequence). The CDR3 is 14 amino acids. V lost 7 bases and J 1 base, leaving 10 bases between the germline ends. The DNA for the CDR3 is TGTGCCAGCATCCCCGGGGGGAACACCGGGGAGCTGTTTTTT. Encoded protein: CASIPGGNTGELFF.

Only one count was recorded for this clone. CDR3 nucleotide sequence: TGTGCCAGCAGCTTGGGACCGAGGGCCGGGGAGCTGTTTTTT. This codes for CASSLGPRAGELFF. V usage is TRBV5-4 and J usage is TRBJ2-2; weak D call: TRBD2 (5 bases). This CDR3 is 14 amino acids long. V was cut by 0 bases and J by 6 bases, with 9 bases left in between. Germline V CDR1 and CDR2: SGHNT, YYREEE (reference sequence).

The chain links TRBV7-8 to TRBJ1-5; D gene uncertain. Between the trimmed V and J ends, which lost 5 bases and 3 bases, there was a span of 14 bases. The CDR3 is 15 amino acids. Germline-derived CDR1 and CDR2 are SGHVS and FQNEAQ. CDR3 in DNA: TGTGCCAGCAGCCCAGCCTCCCGGGTCAATCAGCCCCAGCATTTT. Its translation: CASSPASRVNQPQHF.

The V gene is TRBV10-1, the J gene TRBJ2-1, with 7 bases fitting TRBD2. Germline V lookup: CDR1 WNHNN, CDR2 SYGVQD (reference sequence). V gave up 3 bases and J gave up 0 bases; unmatched junction bases: 5. CDR3 length: 16 amino acids. The CDR3 region is CASSDRAGSSYNEQFF. Here the CDR3 DNA reads TGCGCCAGCAGTGACCGAGCGGGGAGCTCCTACAATGAGCAGTTCTTC.

The rearrangement joins TRBV5-6 to TRBJ2-7, with 9 nucleotides matching TRBD1. Per the germline V gene, CDR1 is SGHDT and CDR2 is YYEEEE. The CDR3 loop spans 16 amino acids. The V and J ends lost 4 bases and 3 bases, in that order; junction bases with no gene match: 11. CDR3 region: CASSEDYRGQDYEQYF. CDR3 DNA: TGTGCCAGCAGCGAAGATTACAGGGGGCAAGACTACGAGCAGTACTTC.

As DNA, the CDR3 is TGTGCCAGCAGTGAAGGGACTAGCGGGAGTTTTATCCCTGGGGCCAACGTCCTGACTTTC. It encodes CASSEGTSGSFIPGANVLTF. The rearrangement uses TRBV6-4 and TRBJ2-6; 14 nucleotides align to TRBD2. Germline V lookup: CDR1 MRHNA, CDR2 SNTAGT. After removal of 3 bases from V and 2 bases from J, the junction contained 9 bases not matched to a gene. This CDR3 spans 20 amino acids.

V is TRBV5-6 and J is TRBJ1-1, with no clear D. This CDR3 region has 15 residues. Germline V gene sequence: CDR1 SGHDT, CDR2 YYEEEE. Trimming cost V 4 bases and J 0 bases, with 13 bases left between them. CDR3 sequence (DNA): TGTGCCAGCAGCGCGAAAACAGTAATGAACACTGAAGCTTTCTTT. Amino acid sequence: CASSAKTVMNTEAFF.

This clone was counted only a few times. V usage is TRBV19 and J usage is TRBJ1-2, with 9 bases that match TRBD1. Germline V gene lookup returns CDR1 LNHDA and CDR2 SQIVND (reference sequence). J lost 6 bases, V lost 9 bases, and 5 bases had no gene match. This CDR3 contains 12 residues. In nucleotides, the CDR3 is TGTGCCAGCCGGGACAGGGACGATGGCTACACCTTC. Its protein product is CASRDRDDGYTF.

The sample holds one count of this clone. The genes are TRBV5-4 and TRBJ1-2; D perhaps matches TRBD1 (5 bases). Germline CDR1 and CDR2: SGHNT and YYREEE (reference sequence). This CDR3 comprises 15 residues. V lost 4 bases to trimming and J lost 3 bases, with 16 bases between them. CDR3 residues: CASSPLRGGDYGYTF. Written as DNA, the CDR3 is TGTGCCAGCAGCCCTCTTAGGGGTGGGGACTATGGCTACACCTTC. The variable domain in full, completed from reference TRBV5-4 and TRBJ1-2, reads ETGVTQSPTHLIKTRGQQVTLRCSSQSGHNTVSWYQQALGQGPQFIFQYYREEENGRGNFPPRFSGLQFPNYSSELNVNALELDDSALYLCASSPLRGGDYGYTFGSGTRLTVV.

CDR3 DNA sequence: TGTGCCAGCAGCCCAGCGACGGGGAGCTACGAGCAGTACTTC. Translation: CASSPATGSYEQYF. The chain recombines TRBV7-2 with TRBJ2-7, with a tentative D call TRBD2 (5 bases). This CDR3 contains 14 residues. Germline V CDR1 and CDR2: SGHTA, FQGNSA. V gave up 5 bases and J gave up 3 bases, with 14 bases separating them.

The rearrangement uses TRBV6-5 and TRBJ1-5, with D possibly TRBD1 on 5 matching bases. With 2 bases removed from V and 3 bases from J, the gap between germline ends came to 8 bases. The CDR3 runs to 14 residues. Germline lookup yields CDR1 MNHEY and CDR2 SVGAGI. For the CDR3, the DNA is TGTGCCAGCAGTTACAGGGGATACAATCAGCCCCAGCATTTT. Amino acids: CASSYRGYNQPQHF.

This clone was seen only once. Additional DNA sequences in this sample encode the identical CDR3. The rearrangement links TRBV28 to TRBJ1-5; no definite D call. The CDR3 length is 12 residues. Germline V gene lookup returns CDR1 MDHEN and CDR2 SYDVKM. V was trimmed by 3 bases and J by 4 bases, leaving 4 bases between them. The CDR3 loop is CASSFGNQPQHF. The CDR3 DNA follows: TGTGCCAGCAGTTTCGGTAATCAGCCCCAGCATTTT.

The chain uses TRBV19 and TRBJ1-2, with 7 nucleotides matching TRBD1. Germline V gene data show CDR1 as LNHDA and CDR2 as SQIVND (reference sequence). V was pared by 7 bases and J by 4 bases, with 12 bases of the junction left unmatched. The CDR3 runs to 15 residues. This CDR3 reads CASINRGDLGYGYTF. The CDR3 coding sequence is TGTGCCAGTATAAACAGGGGCGACCTCGGCTATGGCTACACCTTC.

This clone was recorded only once. The chain joins TRBV5-1 to TRBJ1-1, with unresolved D. Trimming pared 0 bases from V and 0 bases from J, leaving 3 bases between. Germline loops: CDR1 SGHRS, CDR2 YFSETQ. The length of the CDR3 is 13 residues. The CDR3, as DNA: TGCGCCAGCAGCTTGGACATGAACACTGAAGCTTTCTTT. Amino acids: CASSLDMNTEAFF.

This chain joins TRBV4-2 and TRBJ1-1; no clear D. The CDR3 length is 13 residues. V was shortened by 3 bases and J by 4 bases, with 9 bases between the two germline ends. Germline V gives CDR1 LGHNA, CDR2 YNFKEQ. The CDR3 loop is CASSQGRSTEAFF. The CDR3 bases are TGTGCCAGCAGCCAGGGTAGGAGCACTGAAGCTTTCTTT.

The CDR3 DNA reads as TGTGCCAGCAGTAGTGACAGGGGTGCCGAGCAGTACTTC. It translates to CASSSDRGAEQYF. The genes are TRBV27 and TRBJ2-5, with 8 bases identical to TRBD1. The J call could be wrong; TRBJ2-7 is a better fit for the DNA end. Germline CDR1 is MNHEY and CDR2 is SMNVEV (reference sequence). The CDR3 length is 13 residues.

The rearrangement uses TRBV9 and TRBJ1-2, with D maybe TRBD1 (6 bases). Trimming left V 4 bases short and J 6 bases short, with 22 bases between. The V gene's germline CDR1 is SGDLS and CDR2 YYNGEE. This CDR3 comprises 16 residues. The DNA for the CDR3 is TGTGCCAGCAGCCCCCGACAGGCTCCCGCCGGCGATGGCTACACCTTC. Its protein product is CASSPRQAPAGDGYTF.

The V gene is TRBV14, the J gene TRBJ1-2, with D possibly matching TRBD1 (6 bases). With 4 bases removed from V and 2 bases from J, the gap between germline ends came to 17 bases. The CDR3 runs 16 residues. CDR1 and CDR2 from the germline V gene are SGHDN and FVKESK. The CDR3 DNA reads TGTGCCAGCAGCCTTCAAACGCCGGGACAAAACTATGGCTACACCTTC. The encoded protein is CASSLQTPGQNYGYTF. The whole variable domain, filled in from reference TRBV14 and TRBJ1-2, reads EAGVTQFPSHSVIEKGQTVTLRCDPISGHDNLYWYRRVMGKEIKFLLHFVKESKQDESGMPNNRFLAERTGGTYSTLKVQPAELEDSGVYFCASSLQTPGQNYGYTFGSGTRLTVV.

The V and J genes are TRBV19 and TRBJ2-7; D perhaps matches TRBD2 (5 bases). The germline V gene has CDR1 LNHDA and CDR2 SQIVND (reference sequence). Trimming left V 5 bases short and J 4 bases short, with 9 bases between. The CDR3 totals 12 residues. DNA of the CDR3: TGTGCCAGTAGTGGAGGAGCGTACGAGCAGTACTTC. Translating gives CASSGGAYEQYF. Full variable domain (remainder filled in from reference TRBV19 and TRBJ2-7): DGGITQSPKYLFRKEGQNVTLSCEQNLNHDAMYWYRQDPGQGLRLIYYSQIVNDFQKGDIAEGYSVSREKKESFPLTVTSAQKNPTAFYLCASSGGAYEQYFGPGTRLTVT.

This rearrangement joins TRBV11-2 to TRBJ2-5, with D possibly matching TRBD2 (6 bases). The J call may be faulty, since TRBJ2-7 better matches the DNA end. The length of the CDR3 is 15 residues. CDR1 and CDR2 from the germline V gene are SGHAT and FQNNGV. The CDR3 loop is CASTPTEGPGYEQYF. In nucleotides, the CDR3 is TGTGCCAGCACCCCCACGGAGGGCCCCGGCTACGAGCAGTACTTC.

This chain links TRBV7-9 with TRBJ2-1; TRBD2 agrees at 8 bases. CDR3 length equals 14 residues. V was pared by 3 bases and J by 4 bases, with 2 bases of the junction left unmatched. Germline assignment: CDR1 SEHNR and CDR2 FQNEAQ (reference sequence). The DNA for the CDR3 is TGTGCCAGCAGCTTCCCTAGCGGGTACAATGAGCAGTTCTTC. It encodes CASSFPSGYNEQFF.

The chain has TRBV15 and TRBJ2-4; TRBD2 might be the D (5 bases). Germline V gene data show CDR1 as LNHNV and CDR2 as YYDKDF (reference sequence). The CDR3 runs 15 residues. The V end was cut by 5 bases, the J end by 6 bases, with 17 bases between. CDR3 protein: CATSPSAGNRNIQYF. DNA of the CDR3: TGTGCCACCAGCCCCTCGGCCGGGAATAGAAACATTCAGTACTTC.

The chain is built from TRBV29-1 and TRBJ1-1, with a tentative D call TRBD1 (6 bases). This CDR3 is 11 amino acids long. The germline gives CDR1 SQVTM, CDR2 ANQGSEA. The V end lost 8 bases, the J end lost 1 base, and 8 bases lay between the germline ends. The CDR3, as DNA: TGCAGCACGACAGGGAACACTGAAGCTTTCTTT. Translation: CSTTGNTEAFF.

The CDR3 spells CASSSGHRYQPQHF. Here the CDR3 DNA reads TGTGCCAGTAGTTCCGGACACCGCTATCAGCCCCAGCATTTT. The rearrangement links TRBV19 to TRBJ1-5; D is perhaps TRBD1 (5 bases). Trimming took off 5 bases at V and 5 bases at J, with 13 bases between the two ends. This CDR3 is built from 14 residues. Germline lookup yields CDR1 LNHDA and CDR2 SQIVND (reference sequence). The variable domain in full, with the rest retrieved from reference TRBV19 and TRBJ1-5, is DGGITQSPKYLFRKEGQNVTLSCEQNLNHDAMYWYRQDPGQGLRLIYYSQIVNDFQKGDIAEGYSVSREKKESFPLTVTSAQKNPTAFYLCASSSGHRYQPQHFGDGTRLSIL.

This clone was seen a few times. CDR3 sequence (DNA): TGTGCCAGCAGCATAAACAGGGGGCTTAGCACTGAAGCTTTCTTT. Translated, it gives CASSINRGLSTEAFF. The V gene is TRBV5-6, the J gene TRBJ1-1, with 9 bases that match TRBD1. V lost 4 bases and J lost 4; bases outside the gene matches: 8. This CDR3 spans 15 amino acids. CDR1 and CDR2 (germline): SGHDT, YYEEEE.

The J gene is TRBJ2-5, the V gene TRBV5-6; TRBD2 might be the D (5 bases). The V and J ends lost 0 bases and 7 bases respectively, with 7 bases between them. The length of the CDR3 is 12 residues. CDR1 is SGHDT, CDR2 YYEEEE, per germline. CDR3 residues: CASSLVEGTQYF. The CDR3 DNA reads as TGTGCCAGCAGCTTGGTAGAGGGGACCCAGTACTTC.

This chain joins TRBV7-6 and TRBJ2-7, with TRBD1 matching 7 bases. Per germline, CDR1 SGHVS and CDR2 FNYEAQ. The length of the CDR3 is 14 residues. V dropped 5 bases and J dropped 3; count of bases not matched to a gene: 7. CDR3 region: CASSPTGAVYEQYF. Here the CDR3 DNA reads TGTGCCAGCAGCCCAACAGGGGCCGTCTACGAGCAGTACTTC. Full variable domain (rest looked up from reference TRBV7-6 and TRBJ2-7): GAGVSQSPRYKVTKRGQDVALRCDPISGHVSLYWYRQALGQGPEFLTYFNYEAQQDKSGLPNDRFSAERPEGSISTLTIQRTEQRDSAMYRCASSPTGAVYEQYFGPGTRLTVT.

This chain connects TRBV6-5 to TRBJ2-1, with 10 bases that match TRBD2. CDR1 and CDR2 from the germline V gene are MNHEY and SVGAGI. V lost 7 bases, J lost 4 bases, and 4 bases stayed unmatched. The CDR3 runs 14 residues. The DNA for the CDR3 is TGTGCCAGCACGACTAGCGGGCCTTACAATGAGCAGTTCTTC. Translating gives CASTTSGPYNEQFF.

V and J are TRBV2 and TRBJ2-3; TRBD2 agrees at 12 bases. The germline V gene encodes CDR1 SNHLY and CDR2 FYNNEI. V dropped 7 bases and J dropped 2; count of bases not matched to a gene: 4. The CDR3 totals 15 residues. This chain's CDR3 is CASTRTSGNTDTQYF. CDR3 DNA sequence: TGTGCCAGCACACGGACTAGCGGGAACACAGATACGCAGTATTTT.